This T cell receptor (beta chain) was identified during a study of control samples from healthy donors and cancer patients. Germline values: CDR1 LNHDA, CDR2 SQIVND (reference sequence). The V end lost 6 bases, the J end lost 2 bases, and 11 bases lay between the germline ends. The CDR3 has 13 amino acids. This clone was observed a single time. Generated by immunoSEQ multiplex PCR, the TCRdb table keeps only in-frame clones and is missing some. The sample has some 120,000 clones; approximately 90% are singletons. The clonotype originates from a man aged 45-65 years in good health. This sequence joins TRBV19 and TRBJ2-7, with D tentatively TRBD1 (5 bases). The sequenced sample consisted of blood. The CDR3 spells CASSPTAAYEQYF. Here the CDR3 DNA reads TGTGCCAGTAGCCCGACAGCCGCCTACGAGCAGTACTTC.